The 20 T cell receptor beta chains below all came from one sample that was sequenced in a study of cytomegalovirus exposure and HLA in healthy donors. Use of 60 Vbeta and 13 Jbeta primers characterized the PCR. Sequencing used immunoSEQ multiplex PCR; TCRdb keeps in-frame clones, though not all of them. The profile shows roughly 200,000 clones, approximately 86% of them singletons. The sample was PBMCs. These receptor sequences come from a woman in her 30s in good health and CMV-seronegative.

Only one count was recorded for this clone. The chain couples TRBV7-8 to TRBJ1-2; D unclear. This CDR3 spans 13 amino acids. Germline-derived CDR1 and CDR2 are SGHVS and FQNEAQ. Deletions cut 1 base from V and 8 bases from J, with 11 bases between. CDR3 sequence: CASSLERETGYTF. The CDR3 nucleotides read TGTGCCAGCAGCTTAGAGAGGGAAACGGGCTACACCTTC.

With respect to this clone: The same CDR3 can be traced to other DNA sequences in this sample. The V and J genes are TRBV9 and TRBJ2-1; TRBD1 aligns across 9 bases. V dropped 2 bases and J dropped 4; count of bases not matched to a gene: 1. Germline V gene sequence: CDR1 SGDLS, CDR2 YYNGEE. The CDR3 extends over 14 amino acids. The CDR3 here is CASSVGQGYNEQFF. In DNA, the CDR3 is TGTGCCAGCAGCGTCGGACAGGGGTACAATGAGCAGTTCTTC.

Turning to this clone: The sample contains more than one DNA sequence encoding this CDR3. This sequence joins TRBV5-1 and TRBJ2-2; D may be TRBD2 (6 bases). Trimming cost V 0 bases and J 6 bases, with 6 bases left between them. CDR3 length: 13 residues. The V gene's germline CDR1 is SGHRS and CDR2 YFSETQ. CDR3 amino acids: CASSLGGAGELFF. The CDR3 nucleotides are TGCGCCAGCAGCTTGGGGGGGGCCGGGGAGCTGTTTTTT.

This clone was counted only a few times. J is TRBJ1-1 and V is TRBV30; 9 bases match TRBD1. This CDR3 contains 10 residues. Germline V gene lookup returns CDR1 GTSNPN and CDR2 SVGIG (reference sequence). CDR3 nucleotide sequence: TGTGCTTCCGGGACAGGGCGAGCTTTCTTT. Protein sequence: CASGTGRAFF.

The gene calls are TRBV6-5 and TRBJ2-1; TRBD2 agrees at 8 bases. The J segment lost 9 bases and the V segment lost 5 bases, leaving 6 bases of the junction unmatched. CDR3 length: 13 residues. CDR1 MNHEY and CDR2 SVGAGI come from the germline V gene. The CDR3 region has the DNA TGTGCCAGCAGTCCCACACTAGCGGCTGAGCAGTTCTTC. Translating gives CASSPTLAAEQFF.

V usage is TRBV7-9 and J usage is TRBJ2-1; TRBD2 matches at 7 bases. J lost 8 bases, V lost 5 bases, and 6 bases had no gene match. The germline gives CDR1 SEHNR, CDR2 FQNEAQ (reference sequence). CDR3 length: 13 amino acids. CDR3: CASSRTSNHEQFF. DNA for the CDR3: TGTGCCAGCAGCCGGACTAGTAACCATGAGCAGTTCTTC.

The sample holds one count of this clone. The V and J genes are TRBV28 and TRBJ2-1, with D uncertain. V lost 5 bases and J lost 3, with 14 bases in between. This CDR3 is built from 15 residues. CDR1 MDHEN and CDR2 SYDVKM come from the germline V gene. CDR3 amino acids: CASSTLTELYNEQFF. CDR3 in DNA: TGTGCCAGCAGTACCCTAACAGAGCTCTACAATGAGCAGTTCTTC.

V gene TRBV30 combines with J gene TRBJ2-1; TRBD2 matches at 12 bases. CDR3 length: 13 amino acids. CDR1 GTSNPN and CDR2 SVGIG come from the germline V gene (reference sequence). Unmatched junction bases numbered 3, after V lost 4 bases and J lost 8 bases. This CDR3 is CAWTSGGVDEQFF. The CDR3 DNA follows: TGTGCCTGGACTAGCGGGGGGGTGGATGAGCAGTTCTTC.

This clone was observed once. This sequence joins TRBV7-8 and TRBJ2-3; 10 positions agree with TRBD2. V gave up 3 bases and J gave up 8 bases; unmatched junction bases: 11. The CDR3 totals 16 residues. Per the germline V gene, CDR1 is SGHVS and CDR2 is FQNEAQ. The CDR3 coding sequence is TGTGCCAGCAGCTTGCCGGGACTAGCGTCCGGGGGTACGCAGTATTTT. Amino acid sequence: CASSLPGLASGGTQYF.

The chain employs TRBV19 and TRBJ1-1; D gene unclear. Germline values: CDR1 LNHDA, CDR2 SQIVND (reference sequence). CDR3 length: 14 amino acids. With 7 bases removed from V and 5 bases from J, the gap between germline ends came to 17 bases. In DNA, the CDR3 is TGTGCCAGTAAGACACCCAAAAGGGAGACTGAAGCTTTCTTT. This sequence encodes CASKTPKRETEAFF.

The CDR3 loop reads CASSLGGGRVYNEQFF. The CDR3 DNA is TGTGCCAGCAGCTTAGGGGGCGGGAGGGTTTACAATGAGCAGTTCTTC. The chain carries TRBV7-9 and TRBJ2-1; 9 bases fit TRBD2. The CDR3 runs to 16 residues. V lost 1 base to trimming and J lost 4 bases; unmatched junction nucleotides: 5. Germline CDR1 SEHNR, CDR2 FQNEAQ (reference sequence).

The rearrangement joins TRBV6-1 to TRBJ2-1, with 8 bases aligning to TRBD1. Unmatched junction bases numbered 9, after V lost 4 bases and J lost 7 bases. CDR3 length equals 15 residues. Germline values: CDR1 MNHNS, CDR2 SASEGT. The chain's CDR3 is CASSVRQGTGNEQFF. The CDR3, as DNA: TGTGCCAGCAGTGTAAGACAGGGGACGGGGAATGAGCAGTTCTTC.

The chain joins TRBV6-5 to TRBJ2-5; a weak D match, TRBD2 (6 bases). The germline CDR1 and CDR2 sequences are MNHEY and SVGAGI. The CDR3 is 13 amino acids. Deletions cut 9 bases from V and 11 bases from J, with 22 bases between. For the CDR3, the DNA is TGTGCCAGTGGGGCAGGGCGGGATCGGGAGCAGTACTTC. Amino acid sequence: CASGAGRDREQYF.

Regarding this clone: Compared with germline, one end of the junction differs, possibly owing to a read error. The V gene is TRBV27, the J gene TRBJ2-1; D unresolved. Germline CDR1 and CDR2: MNHEY and SMNVEV (reference sequence). The CDR3 loop spans 13 amino acids. CDR3: CASGLYLGDEQFF. CDR3 DNA sequence: TGTGCCAGCGGTTTGTATCTAGGAGATGAGCAGTTCTTC.

The J gene is TRBJ2-7, the V gene TRBV9, with 9 bases lining up with TRBD1. This CDR3 has 15 amino acids. V was pared by 0 bases and J by 1 base, with 2 bases of the junction left unmatched. Looked up from germline, CDR1 is SGDLS and CDR2 is YYNGEE. The CDR3 region is CASSVAGTGSYEQYF. As DNA, the CDR3 is TGTGCCAGCAGCGTAGCTGGGACAGGGTCCTACGAGCAGTACTTC.

This clone has a single count. The chain links TRBV28 to TRBJ2-7; 7 nucleotides line up with TRBD2. CDR1 and CDR2 from the germline V gene are MDHEN and SYDVKM. The junction had 10 bases not matched to a gene; V was cut back by 5 bases and J by 0 bases. The CDR3 contains 16 residues. CDR3 loop: CASSTPSGAPSYEQYF. CDR3 DNA: TGTGCCAGCAGTACACCTAGCGGAGCCCCCTCCTACGAGCAGTACTTC.

The rearrangement joins TRBV19 to TRBJ1-5; D remains ambiguous. Germline V lookup: CDR1 LNHDA, CDR2 SQIVND (reference sequence). Trimming shortened V by 1 base and J by 7 bases, and 11 bases separated the two germline ends. The CDR3 is 14 residues long. The CDR3 DNA sequence: TGTGCCAGTAGTATAGTGCCGGGGAAACAGCCCCAGCATTTT. This codes for CASSIVPGKQPQHF.

V gene TRBV6-5 combines with J gene TRBJ2-7; the match to TRBD1 covers 9 bases. V lost 6 bases, J lost 6 bases, and 12 bases stayed unmatched. Germline assignment: CDR1 MNHEY and CDR2 SVGAGI. The CDR3 is 15 amino acids. CDR3: CASRKSRDRVSEQYF. DNA of the CDR3: TGTGCCAGCAGGAAAAGCCGGGACAGGGTGAGCGAGCAGTACTTC.

This sequence joins TRBV2 and TRBJ2-7; D is ambiguous. The CDR3 totals 13 residues. Trimming took 7 bases from V and 2 from J, leaving 12 bases between them. Germline V lookup: CDR1 SNHLY, CDR2 FYNNEI. CDR3 sequence reads: CASTFGPPYEQYF. Written as DNA, the CDR3 is TGTGCCAGCACCTTCGGTCCCCCCTACGAGCAGTACTTC.

This clone appeared once. The J gene is TRBJ2-1, the V gene TRBV27; the D is unclear. The CDR3 is made up of 11 amino acids. CDR1 is MNHEY, CDR2 SMNVEV, per germline (reference sequence). Trimming shortened V by 5 bases and J by 3 bases, and 2 bases separated the two germline ends. CDR3 DNA sequence: TGTGCCAGCAGTCTCTACAATGAGCAGTTCTTC. It codes for CASSLYNEQFF.